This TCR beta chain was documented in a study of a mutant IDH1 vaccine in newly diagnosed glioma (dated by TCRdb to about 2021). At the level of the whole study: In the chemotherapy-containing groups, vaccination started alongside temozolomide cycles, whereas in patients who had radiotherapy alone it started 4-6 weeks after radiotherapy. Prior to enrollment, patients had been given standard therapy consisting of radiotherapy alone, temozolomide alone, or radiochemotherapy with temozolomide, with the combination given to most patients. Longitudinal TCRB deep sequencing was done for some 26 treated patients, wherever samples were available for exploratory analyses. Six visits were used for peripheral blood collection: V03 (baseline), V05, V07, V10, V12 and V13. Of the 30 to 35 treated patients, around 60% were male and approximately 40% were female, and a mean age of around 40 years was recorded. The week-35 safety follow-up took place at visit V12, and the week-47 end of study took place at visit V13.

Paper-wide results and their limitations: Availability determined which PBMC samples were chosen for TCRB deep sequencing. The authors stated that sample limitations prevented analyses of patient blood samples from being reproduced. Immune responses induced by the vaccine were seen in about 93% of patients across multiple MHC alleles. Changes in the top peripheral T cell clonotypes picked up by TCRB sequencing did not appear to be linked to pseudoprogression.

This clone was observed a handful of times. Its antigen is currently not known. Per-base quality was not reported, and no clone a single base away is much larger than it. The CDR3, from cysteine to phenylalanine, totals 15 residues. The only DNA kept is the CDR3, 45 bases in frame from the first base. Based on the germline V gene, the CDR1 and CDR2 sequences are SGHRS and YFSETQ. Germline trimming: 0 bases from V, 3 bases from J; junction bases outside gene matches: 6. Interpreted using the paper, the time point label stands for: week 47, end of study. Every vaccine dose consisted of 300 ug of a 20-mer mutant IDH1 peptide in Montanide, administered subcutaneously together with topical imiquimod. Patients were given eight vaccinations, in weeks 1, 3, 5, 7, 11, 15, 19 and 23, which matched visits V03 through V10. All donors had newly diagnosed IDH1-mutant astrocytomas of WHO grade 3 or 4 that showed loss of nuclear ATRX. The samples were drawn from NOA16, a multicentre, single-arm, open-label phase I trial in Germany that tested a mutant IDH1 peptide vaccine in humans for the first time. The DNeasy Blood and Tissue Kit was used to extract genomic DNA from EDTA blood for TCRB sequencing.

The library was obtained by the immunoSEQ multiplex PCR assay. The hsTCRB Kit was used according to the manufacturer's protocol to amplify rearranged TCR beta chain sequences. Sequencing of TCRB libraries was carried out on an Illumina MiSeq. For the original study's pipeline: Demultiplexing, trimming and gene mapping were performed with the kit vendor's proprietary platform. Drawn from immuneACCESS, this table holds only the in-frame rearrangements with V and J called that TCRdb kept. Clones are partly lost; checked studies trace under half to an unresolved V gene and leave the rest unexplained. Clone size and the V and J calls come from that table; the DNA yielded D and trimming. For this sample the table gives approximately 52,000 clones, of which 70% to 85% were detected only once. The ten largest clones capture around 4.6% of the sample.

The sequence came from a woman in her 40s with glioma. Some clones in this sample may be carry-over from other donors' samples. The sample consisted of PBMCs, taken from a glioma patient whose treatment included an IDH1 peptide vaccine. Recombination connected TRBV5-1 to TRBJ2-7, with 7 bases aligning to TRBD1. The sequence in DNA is TGCGCCAGCAGCTTGGCGGGACAGAAAGACTACGAGCAGTACTTC. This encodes CASSLAGQKDYEQYF.